In this sample, the clone carrying this T cell receptor (beta chain) turned up a few times. Its antigen is unidentified. Using its own MiXCR run on the reads, TCRdb lists one record per CDR3 protein. The repertoire includes approximately 160,000 distinct CDR3 sequences, 15% to 20% of them detected once, and around 19% sits in the top ten. These data originate in a study of T cell repertoires in cytomegalovirus infection. Study-level background: Through public TCR beta signatures, both CMV infection and matching HLA type were indicated. Whole-study results and caveats: It was HLA-C-restricted CMV-specific TCR beta clonotypes that dominated the response ex vivo.

V lost 4 bases and J lost 10; bases outside the gene matches: 11. Germline lookup yields CDR1 SGHTA and CDR2 FQGNSA. The CDR3 has 15 residues. This clonotype was obtained from a human donor in good health (CMV status not recorded). Some clones in this sample may be carry-over from other donors' samples. The V call is TRBV7-2, the J call TRBJ2-1, with 9 positions matching TRBD2. The specimen sequenced was CD8+ T cells from PBMCs. The CDR3 is CASSSTSGLATEQFF. The DNA of the CDR3 is TGTGCCAGCAGCTCGACTAGCGGACTAGCGACGGAGCAGTTCTTC.